These T cell receptor beta chains were read from a single sample in a study of identical twins. One entry per CDR3 protein, called by TCRdb with MiXCR from the 5' RACE reads. The top ten clones hold about 7.1% of a sample with 300,000 or so distinct CDR3 sequences, roughly 9.7% of them seen once. In addition, the sample was reused for a study of yellow fever vaccine responses in identical twins.

The specimen was CD8+ T cells sorted from blood. These receptors all come from a woman aged 18-29 years in good health. CDR3s leave out the opening cysteine and the closing phenylalanine or tryptophan. A D gene is named only where the DNA matches it firmly.

TRBJ1-6 TRBD1 TRBV2 ASTERTGERSPLH
TRBJ2-3 NA TRBV30 AWTQGGNTDTQY
TRBJ2-4 NA TRBV27 ASSLTGGPNIQY
TRBJ2-2 TRBD1 TRBV10-1 ASSETGGTGELF
TRBJ2-5 NA TRBV7-2 ASSYQRDSYETQY
TRBJ1-5 NA TRBV5-1 ASRSGRDSNQPQH
TRBJ2-1 NA TRBV19 ASALDGYNEQF
TRBJ2-2 NA TRBV9 ASSVLSGNTGELF
TRBJ2-7 NA TRBV2 ASSGAHPGLSYEQY
TRBJ2-7 NA TRBV19 ASSPNLSPGEQY
TRBJ2-1 TRBD1 TRBV15 ATSSTTGGFYNEQF
TRBJ2-1 NA TRBV11-2 ASTLQESDEQF
TRBJ2-7 NA TRBV9 ASSVDRDGVYEQY
TRBJ2-2 NA TRBV10-3 AINGGEINTGELF
TRBJ2-7 NA TRBV6-1 ASSGDINSYEQY
TRBJ1-2 NA TRBV6-5 ASSYGPGGRGGYT
TRBJ2-2 NA TRBV6-5 ASSYSVSSSATGELF
TRBJ2-7 NA TRBV5-1 ASSFGFRESYEQY
TRBJ2-3 NA TRBV6-2/TRBV6-3 ASSHGQFYTDTQY
TRBJ2-1 TRBD2 TRBV5-1 ASSPGTSLYLYNEQF
TRBJ2-3 NA TRBV9 ASSEGPKAVSTDTQY
TRBJ2-1 TRBD2 TRBV6-4 ASSEASGGYEQF
TRBJ2-7 TRBD1 TRBV29-1 SVEVWAGGYEQY
TRBJ2-3 TRBD2 TRBV4-1 ASSQVAGSTDTQY
TRBJ2-2 NA TRBV5-1 ASSWDWATGELF
TRBJ1-1 TRBD1 TRBV7-8 ASSPRTGGRVTEAF
TRBJ1-5 NA TRBV28 ASSFPGSNQPQH
TRBJ2-1 TRBD2 TRBV27 ASSFTSGGYEQF
TRBJ2-7 TRBD1 TRBV14 ASSRVGQGDDEQY
TRBJ2-1 NA TRBV11-3 ASSHQNNEQF
TRBJ2-1 TRBD2 TRBV4-2 ASSQDASGAYNEQF
TRBJ2-7 TRBD1 TRBV5-1 ASSDRQGIGDEQY
TRBJ2-1 TRBD1 TRBV3-1 ASSGTGAYNEQF
TRBJ2-7 TRBD2 TRBV5-1 ASSLGSGGVISYEQY
TRBJ2-3 NA TRBV10-3 AISANTGTGNTDTQY
TRBJ2-5 TRBD2 TRBV10-3 AIGNPGGRKETQY
TRBJ2-1 NA TRBV27 ASSQLVKGTNEQF
TRBJ1-5 NA TRBV12-3/TRBV12-4 ASNRRGGRYSNQPQH
TRBJ2-1 TRBD1 TRBV25-1 ASSGKGQGDRTEF
TRBJ2-7 NA TRBV5-1 ASSLEVGPYEQY
TRBJ1-1 NA TRBV20-1 STPPGFGYLSGTEAF
TRBJ1-1 TRBD1 TRBV6-2/TRBV6-3 ASSRPTGTGTEAF
TRBJ2-3 NA TRBV6-1 ASSTISTDTQY
TRBJ2-1 NA TRBV10-3 AISFQRDIINEQF
TRBJ2-1 TRBD2 TRBV2 AISPNLAGVISYNEQF
TRBJ2-1 TRBD1 TRBV9 ASSVATYRGYNEQF